The present T cell receptor beta chain was sequenced within a study of blood T cell repertoires in COVID-19. Study-wide background: Samples of COVID-19 (acute and convalescent) were obtained from the United States, Italy and Spain.

Germline CDR1 reads MNHEY; CDR2 reads SVGAGI. J gave up 2 bases and V 6 bases, and 3 bases lay outside the gene matches. There are 14 residues in the CDR3. Donors were grouped by their self-reported clinical history. Recovered status in Cohort 3 required two negative PCRs, clearance, or symptom resolution. Authors' analysis steps: Amplification from reference gene primers served as the basis for estimated nucleated cell counts. The table came from immunoSEQ multiplex PCR; TCRdb's copy has only in-frame clones and leaves some out. V and J calls and clone size come straight from that table; D and trimming were deduced from the DNA. The data hold a few hundred thousand clones, with less than 90% observed a single time.

The V call is TRBV6-5, the J call TRBJ2-3; 9 positions match TRBD2. The TCR comes from a woman between 50 and 59 years old who had recovered from COVID-19. Material: PBMCs or T cells enriched from blood (not recorded which). The CDR3 loop is CASRPGLATDTQYF. CDR3 nucleotides: TGTGCCAGCAGACCGGGACTAGCCACAGATACGCAGTATTTT.